These T cell receptor beta chains were read from a single sample in a study of cytomegalovirus exposure and HLA in healthy donors. Sequencing was performed with immunoSEQ multiplex PCR; in TCRdb, only in-frame clones are kept and a portion is missing. The sample consists of fewer than 150,000 clones, around 67% of them appearing once. Input material: PBMCs. These receptors were taken from a woman aged 40 to 50 in good health and CMV-seronegative. CDR3s include the opening cysteine and the closing phenylalanine or tryptophan. Each record gives: clone size, V gene, J gene, D gene, CDR3 protein, CDR3 DNA. The D gene is left open where the match is weak. The listing skips clone size in some rows; elsewhere it reads once, few, many or a size class.

>-|TRBV4-2|TRBJ2-6|TRBD2
CASSQEGTSRSGANVLTF
TGTGCCAGCAGCCAAGAAGGGACTAGCAGATCTGGGGCCAACGTCCTGACTTTC
>-|TRBV7-9|TRBJ1-2|TRBD1
CASSPQGGGYTF
TGTGCCAGCAGCCCGCAGGGGGGAGGCTACACCTTC
>-|TRBV7-9|TRBJ1-5|-
CASSLGGGNQPQHF
TGTGCCAGCAGCTTAGGGGGGGGGAATCAGCCCCAGCATTTT
>few|TRBV21-1|TRBJ1-4|-
CASSFRDSRFF
TGTGCCAGCAGCTTCAGGGACTCCAGGTTTTTT
>-|TRBV2|TRBJ1-5|-
CASSESLGLGGQPQHF
TGTGCCAGCAGTGAATCTCTGGGCCTTGGGGGGCAGCCCCAGCATTTT
>-|TRBV7-9|TRBJ1-2|-
CASRTGGVDYGYTF
TGTGCCAGCAGGACTGGCGGGGTTGACTATGGCTACACCTTC
>-|TRBV5-1|TRBJ2-1|TRBD2
CASSLLSGGAYNEQFF
TGCGCCAGCAGCTTATTAAGCGGGGGGGCCTACAATGAGCAGTTCTTC
>-|TRBV7-2|TRBJ1-1|-
CASSFIGGDTEAFF
TGTGCCAGCAGCTTCATCGGAGGGGACACTGAAGCTTTCTTT
>once|TRBV29-1|TRBJ1-3|TRBD1
CSVGTGGSGNTIYF
TGCAGCGTTGGGACAGGGGGCTCTGGAAACACCATATATTTT
>few|TRBV9|TRBJ1-2|-
CASSPQPGSYGYTF
TGTGCCAGCAGCCCCCAACCGGGGTCCTATGGCTACACCTTC
>-|TRBV7-7|TRBJ2-5|TRBD2
CASSLGASGYQETQYF
TGTGCCAGCAGCTTAGGGGCTAGCGGGTACCAAGAGACCCAGTACTTC
>-|TRBV7-9|TRBJ2-7|-
CASSLAGEAYEQYF
TGTGCCAGCAGCTTAGCGGGAGAGGCCTACGAGCAGTACTTC
>once|TRBV25-1|TRBJ1-6|-
CASSDYTGNNPPLHF
TGTGCCAGCAGTGATTACACGGGAAATAATCCACCCCTCCACTTT
>-|TRBV6-5|TRBJ2-3|TRBD1
CASRSRGRTDTQYF
TGTGCCAGCAGAAGCAGGGGGCGCACAGATACGCAGTATTTT
>-|TRBV2|TRBJ2-5|-
CASKGSIQETQYF
TGTGCCAGCAAGGGGTCCATCCAAGAGACCCAGTACTTC
>-|TRBV25-1|TRBJ2-7|TRBD1
CASSAGTGAYEQYF
TGTGCCAGCAGTGCCGGGACAGGGGCCTACGAGCAGTACTTC
>few|TRBV11-1|TRBJ1-1|-
CASSSQQGTTEAFF
TGTGCCAGCAGCTCCCAACAGGGTACCACTGAAGCTTTCTTT
>-|TRBV4-1|TRBJ2-7|TRBD2
CASSHPGLAGTYEQYF
TGCGCCAGCAGCCATCCTGGACTAGCGGGAACTTACGAGCAGTACTTC
>once|TRBV5-1|TRBJ2-1|TRBD1
CASQGQGAYNEQFF
TGCGCCAGCCAAGGACAGGGGGCTTATAATGAGCAGTTCTTC
>-|TRBV6-1|TRBJ1-4|TRBD1
CASSEVGQGVSKLFF
TGTGCCAGCAGTGAAGTGGGACAGGGAGTATCGAAACTGTTTTTT